This TCR beta chain is from a study of CD8 T cells in Susac syndrome. High-throughput TCR beta sequencing covered peripheral CD8+ and CD4+ T cells. It was treatment-naive patients with stable or active relapsing-remitting disease who made up the multiple sclerosis controls. In germline, CDR1 is SGHTA, CDR2 FQGNSA. Trimming took off 4 bases at V and 5 bases at J, with 13 bases between the two ends. The length of the CDR3 is 14 residues. RNA amounts of 0.5 to 1 ug underwent reverse transcription with random hexamers. Amplification of TCR beta CDR3 spanned 54 Vbeta and 13 Jbeta via immunoSEQ multiplex PCR. One entry per CDR3 protein, called by TCRdb with MiXCR from the immunoSEQ multiplex PCR reads. The repertoire includes 150,000 to 200,000 distinct CDR3 sequences, roughly 94% of them detected once, and about 0.09% sits in the top ten.

The sequencing sample was made of CD4+ T cells from PBMCs. The chain is built from TRBV7-2 and TRBJ2-3, with a weak D call TRBD1 (6 bases). The sequence was obtained from a human donor with multiple sclerosis. The CDR3 coding sequence is TGTGCCAGCAGCTGGGGGCTTACCATAGATACGCAGTATTTT. It encodes CASSWGLTIDTQYF.